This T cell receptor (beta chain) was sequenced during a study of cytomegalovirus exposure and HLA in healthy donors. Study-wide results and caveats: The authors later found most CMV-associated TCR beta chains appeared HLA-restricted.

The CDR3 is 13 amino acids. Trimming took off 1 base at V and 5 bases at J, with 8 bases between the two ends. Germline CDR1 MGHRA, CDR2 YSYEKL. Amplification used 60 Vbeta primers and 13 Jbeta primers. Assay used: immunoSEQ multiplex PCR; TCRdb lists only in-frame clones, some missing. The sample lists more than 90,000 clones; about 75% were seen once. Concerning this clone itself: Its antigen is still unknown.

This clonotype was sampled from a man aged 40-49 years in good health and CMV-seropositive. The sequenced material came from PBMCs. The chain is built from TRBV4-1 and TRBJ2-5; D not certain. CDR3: CASSQGVRETQYF. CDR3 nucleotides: TGCGCCAGCAGCCAAGGGGTGAGGGAGACCCAGTACTTC.